A single TCR beta chain is shown here with its context. Its antigen is still unknown. No clone much larger than this one lies a single base away; base qualities are absent. The data stem from a study of technical replicates of blood from four donors (TCRdb year 2017). Based on the germline V gene, the CDR1 and CDR2 sequences are ENHRY and SYGVKD. The CDR3 contains 14 residues, cysteine and phenylalanine counted. The sequence is cut down to CDR3 DNA, 42 bases in frame from base 1. V is cut by 4 bases and J by 7 bases, and the space between the germline ends is 14 bases. The library came from the immunoSEQ multiplex PCR assay. What TCRdb holds here is the immuneACCESS table cut down to in-frame rearrangements. Part of the clones is not present; checked against another copy, under half of the missing clones reflect an unresolved V gene, and the others are unexplained. Present in this sample are some 56,000 clones, 90% to 95% of which were seen just once. Clones ranked in the top ten supply 3.1% of the sample.

This receptor was identified in a human donor in good health. Some clones in this sample may be carry-over from other donors' samples. The sample comprised PBMCs. The chain couples TRBV10-3 to TRBJ2-1; 6 matching bases give a weak D call of TRBD2. CDR3 sequence: CAISAMGTWNEQFF. In nucleotides, the sequence is TGTGCCATCAGTGCTATGGGGACTTGGAATGAGCAGTTCTTC.